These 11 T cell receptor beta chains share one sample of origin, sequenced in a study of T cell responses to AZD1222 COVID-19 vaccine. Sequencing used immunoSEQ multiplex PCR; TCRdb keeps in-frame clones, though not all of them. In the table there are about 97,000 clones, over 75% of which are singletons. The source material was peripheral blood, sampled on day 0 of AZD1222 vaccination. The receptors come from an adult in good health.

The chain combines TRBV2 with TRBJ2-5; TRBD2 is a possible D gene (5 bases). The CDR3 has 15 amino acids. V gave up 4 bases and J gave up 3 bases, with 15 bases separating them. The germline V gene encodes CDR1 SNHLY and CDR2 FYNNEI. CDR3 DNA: TGTGCCAGCAGTGCAAGGACTCACACGGAAGAGACCCAGTACTTC. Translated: CASSARTHTEETQYF.

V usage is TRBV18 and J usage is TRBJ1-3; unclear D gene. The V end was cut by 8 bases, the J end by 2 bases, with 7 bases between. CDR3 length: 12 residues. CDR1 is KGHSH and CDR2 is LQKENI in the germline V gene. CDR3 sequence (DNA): TGTGCCAGCCGCGACCCTGGAAACACCATATATTTT. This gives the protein CASRDPGNTIYF.

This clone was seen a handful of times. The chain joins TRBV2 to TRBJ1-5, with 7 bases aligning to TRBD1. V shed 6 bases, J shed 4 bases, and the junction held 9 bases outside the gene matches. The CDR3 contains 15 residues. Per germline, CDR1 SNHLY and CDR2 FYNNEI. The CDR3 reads CASSALTGSNQPQHF. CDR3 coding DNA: TGTGCCAGCAGCGCCCTGACAGGGTCAAATCAGCCCCAGCATTTT.

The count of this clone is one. This chain's CDR3 is CASRPQNPYEQYF. DNA for the CDR3: TGTGCCAGCAGGCCTCAGAATCCCTACGAGCAGTACTTC. V gene TRBV6-5 combines with J gene TRBJ2-7; D not certain. Germline lookup yields CDR1 MNHEY and CDR2 SVGAGI. This CDR3 is 13 amino acids long. V was pared by 6 bases and J by 2 bases, with 11 bases between.

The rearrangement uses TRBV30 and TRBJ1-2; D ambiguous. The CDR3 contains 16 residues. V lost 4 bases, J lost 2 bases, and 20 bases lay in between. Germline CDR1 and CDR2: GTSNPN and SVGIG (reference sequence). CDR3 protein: CAWTPRRVGGNYGYTF. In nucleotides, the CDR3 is TGTGCCTGGACCCCCCGTCGCGTCGGTGGGAACTATGGCTACACCTTC.

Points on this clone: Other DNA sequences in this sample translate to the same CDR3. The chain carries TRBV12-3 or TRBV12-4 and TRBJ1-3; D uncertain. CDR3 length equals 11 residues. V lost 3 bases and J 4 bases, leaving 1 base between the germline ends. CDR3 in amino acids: CASSFGNTIYF. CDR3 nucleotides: TGTGCCAGCAGTTTCGGAAACACCATATATTTT.

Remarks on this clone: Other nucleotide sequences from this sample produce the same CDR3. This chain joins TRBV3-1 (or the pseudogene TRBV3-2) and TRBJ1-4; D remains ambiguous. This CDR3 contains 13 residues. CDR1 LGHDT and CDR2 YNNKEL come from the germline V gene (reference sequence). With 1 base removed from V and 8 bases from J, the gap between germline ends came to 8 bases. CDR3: CASSQAGNEKLFF. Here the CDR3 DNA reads TGTGCCAGCAGCCAAGCGGGAAACGAAAAACTGTTTTTT.

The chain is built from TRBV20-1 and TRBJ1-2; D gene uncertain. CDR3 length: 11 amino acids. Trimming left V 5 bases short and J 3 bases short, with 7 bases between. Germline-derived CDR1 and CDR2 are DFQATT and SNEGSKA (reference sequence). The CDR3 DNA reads TGCAGTGCTGCCGGGGACTATGGCTACACCTTC. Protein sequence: CSAAGDYGYTF.

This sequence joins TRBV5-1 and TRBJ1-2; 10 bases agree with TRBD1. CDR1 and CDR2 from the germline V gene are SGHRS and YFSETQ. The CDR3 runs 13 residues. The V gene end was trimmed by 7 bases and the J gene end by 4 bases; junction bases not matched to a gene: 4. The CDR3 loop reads CASGQGEGYGYTF. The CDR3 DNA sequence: TGCGCCAGCGGACAGGGGGAAGGCTATGGCTACACCTTC.

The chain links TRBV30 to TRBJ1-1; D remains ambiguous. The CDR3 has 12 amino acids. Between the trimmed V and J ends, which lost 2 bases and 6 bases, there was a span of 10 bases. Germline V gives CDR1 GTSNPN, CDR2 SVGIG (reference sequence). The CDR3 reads CAWSIGYAEAFF. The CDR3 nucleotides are TGTGCCTGGAGTATAGGTTACGCTGAAGCTTTCTTT.

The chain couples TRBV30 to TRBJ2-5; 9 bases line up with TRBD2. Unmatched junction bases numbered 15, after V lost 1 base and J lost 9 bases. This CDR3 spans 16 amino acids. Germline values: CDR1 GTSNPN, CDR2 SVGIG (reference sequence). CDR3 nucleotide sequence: TGTGCCTGGAGTGCTATAGGGCTAGCGGGATTCTCGTCCCAGTACTTC. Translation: CAWSAIGLAGFSSQYF.